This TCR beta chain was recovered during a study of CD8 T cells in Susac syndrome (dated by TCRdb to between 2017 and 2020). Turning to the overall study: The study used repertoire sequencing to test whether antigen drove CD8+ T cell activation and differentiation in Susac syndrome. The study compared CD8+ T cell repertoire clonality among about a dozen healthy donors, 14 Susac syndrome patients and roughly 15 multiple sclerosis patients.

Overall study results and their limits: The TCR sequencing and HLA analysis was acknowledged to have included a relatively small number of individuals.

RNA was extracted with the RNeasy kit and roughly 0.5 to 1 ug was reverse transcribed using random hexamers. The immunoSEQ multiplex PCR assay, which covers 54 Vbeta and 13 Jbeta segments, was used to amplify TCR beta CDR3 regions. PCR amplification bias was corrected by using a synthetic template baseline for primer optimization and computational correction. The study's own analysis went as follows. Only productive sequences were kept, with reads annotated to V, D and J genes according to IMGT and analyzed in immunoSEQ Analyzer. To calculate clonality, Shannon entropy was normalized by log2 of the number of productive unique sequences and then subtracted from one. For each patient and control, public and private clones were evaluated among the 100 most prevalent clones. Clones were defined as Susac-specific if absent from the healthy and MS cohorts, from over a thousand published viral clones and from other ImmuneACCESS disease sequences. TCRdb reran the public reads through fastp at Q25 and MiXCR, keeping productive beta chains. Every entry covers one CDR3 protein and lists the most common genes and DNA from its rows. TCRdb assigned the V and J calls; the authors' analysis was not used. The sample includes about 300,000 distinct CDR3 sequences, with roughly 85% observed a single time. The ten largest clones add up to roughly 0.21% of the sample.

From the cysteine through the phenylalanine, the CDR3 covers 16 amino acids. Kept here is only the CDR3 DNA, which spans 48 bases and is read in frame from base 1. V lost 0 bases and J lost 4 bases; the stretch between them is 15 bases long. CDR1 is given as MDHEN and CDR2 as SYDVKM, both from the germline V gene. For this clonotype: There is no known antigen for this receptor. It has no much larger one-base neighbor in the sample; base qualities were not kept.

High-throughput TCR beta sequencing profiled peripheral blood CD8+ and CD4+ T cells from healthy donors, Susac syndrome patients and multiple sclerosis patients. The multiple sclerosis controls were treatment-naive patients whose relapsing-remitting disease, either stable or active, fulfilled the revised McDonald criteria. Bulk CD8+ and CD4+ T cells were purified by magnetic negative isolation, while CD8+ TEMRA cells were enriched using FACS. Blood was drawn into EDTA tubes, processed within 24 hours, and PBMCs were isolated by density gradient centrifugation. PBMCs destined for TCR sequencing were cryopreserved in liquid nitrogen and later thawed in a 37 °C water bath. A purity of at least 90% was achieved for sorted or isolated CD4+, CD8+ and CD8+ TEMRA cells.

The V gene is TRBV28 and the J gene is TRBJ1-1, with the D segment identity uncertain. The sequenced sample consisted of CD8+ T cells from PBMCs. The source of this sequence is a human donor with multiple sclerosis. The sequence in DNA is TGTGCCAGCAGTTTATGGTCGACCCCGGGAGGCACTGAAGCTTTCTTT. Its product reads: CASSLWSTPGGTEAFF.